This T cell receptor beta chain stems from a study of cytomegalovirus exposure and HLA in healthy donors. Study-wide findings and caveats: A later analysis reportedly identified an Asian-associated ancestry cluster as carrying fewer N-insertions than the roughly 670-donor mean. Some public TCRs appeared in many individuals, while most sequences were rare.

Of note for this clone: Its target is unknown. Other nucleotide sequences in the sample specify the same CDR3.

PCR primers comprised 60 Vbeta and 13 Jbeta primers. TCRdb keeps only in-frame clones here, not all; method: immunoSEQ multiplex PCR. The table lists under 110,000 clones, 65% to 75% of them singletons. Trimming pared 4 bases from V and 8 bases from J, leaving 17 bases between. The length of the CDR3 is 15 residues. From germline, CDR1 is MDHEN and CDR2 SYDVKM. Sequencing input: PBMCs. The TCR comes from a woman between 40 and 50 years old in good health and CMV-seronegative. The V call is TRBV28, the J call TRBJ1-4; weak D call: TRBD1 (6 bases). As DNA, the CDR3 is TGTGCCAGCAGTTACAATTCCGGGACAACCGAAAAACTGTTTTTT. Its protein product is CASSYNSGTTEKLFF.